This T cell receptor (beta chain) was recorded in a study of blood T cell repertoires in COVID-19 (dated by TCRdb to about 2020). Regarding the complete study: Collaborator samples came from the United States, Italy and Spain and covered acute and convalescent phases of COVID-19. The material from the prospective study consisted of cDNA or gDNA derived from T cells, B-cell-depleted T cells, or PBMCs. Deeply sampled blood TCRbeta repertoires from subjects exposed to, actively infected with, or recovered from COVID-19 were included in the dataset. The repertoires were made available in a free public database intended to serve as a resource for research on the immune response to SARS-CoV-2. The samples were drawn from two sources: the first 160 participants of the ongoing ImmuneRACE study, and over 950 subjects contributed by 6 global collaborators. Sample metadata almost always included a de-identified subject ID, COVID-19 status, age in years and sex. Where available, HLA class I and class II types were obtained from metadata supplied by the sample provider rather than from assay-based typing. What the study reported, not specific to this receptor: How much clinical and demographic metadata was included differed by source and by participant, and the metadata was provided uncurated.

The immunoSEQ Assay, a bias-controlled multiplex PCR, was used to amplify TCRbeta CDR3 regions from genomic DNA. From the authors' description of their analysis: The number of nucleated cells in each sample was estimated by amplification of reference gene primers within the assay. Sequence reads were collapsed and filtered to measure the absolute abundance of every unique TCRbeta CDR3 rearrangement. For each sample, productive Simpson clonality was calculated as the square root of Simpson's diversity index across productive rearrangements. TCRdb re-hosts the immuneACCESS table, in-frame sequences only. Its copies lack some clones; in the studies checked, an unresolved V gene accounts for under half of them, and the cause for the rest is not known. For V, J and clone size, that table is used; D and trimming come from the DNA. This sample has tens of thousands of clones in its table, and about 81% of those were observed once. Clones ranked in the top ten supply around 9.2% of the sample.

At the junction V is shortened by 6 bases and J by 11 bases, with 14 bases in between. The cysteine opens and the phenylalanine closes a CDR3 of 11 amino acids. The sequence is cut down to CDR3 DNA, 33 bases in frame from base 1. CDR1 and CDR2 (MDHEN, SYDVKM) derive from the germline V gene. This clone occurred once. Its antigen target is currently unknown. No per-base quality is available; no much larger clone lies one base away. Each collaborating institution followed its own protocols to collect whole blood in K2EDTA tubes. For TCRbeta analysis, collaborator samples were shipped as frozen whole blood, as isolated PBMCs, or as DNA extracted from either sample type.

This chain is built from TRBV28 and TRBJ2-7; TRBD2 is possibly the D segment (6 matching bases). The TCR was taken from a human donor in a cohort sampled during active COVID-19. Sequencing used peripheral blood. The CDR3 sequence is CASSPGVKEYF. The nucleotide sequence reads as follows: TGTGCCAGCAGCCCGGGGGTCAAGGAGTACTTC. Reference TRBV28 and TRBJ2-7 proteins supply the regions before and after the CDR3; the full variable domain is: DVKVTQSSRYLVKRTGEKVFLECVQDMDHENMFWYRQDPGLGLRLIYFSYDVKMKEKGDIPEGYSVSREKKERFSLILESASTNQTSMYLCASSPGVKEYFGPGTRLTVT.